This TCR beta chain emerged from a study of T cell clonotyping in hematopoietic cell transplantation. The CDR3 totals 16 residues. Germline-derived CDR1 and CDR2 are SGHTA and FQGNSA. J gave up 1 base and V 0 bases, and 2 bases lay outside the gene matches. Repertoires were generated with immunoSEQ multiplex PCR, while TCRdb's copy carries only in-frame clones and drops some. This sample carries 15,000 to 20,000 clones, about two thirds of them seen once, and the ten largest clones take less than 10%. Sequencing was done on a sample of peripheral blood mononuclear cells. The rearrangement uses TRBV7-2 and TRBJ2-1; 8 bases agree with TRBD2. This receptor was obtained from an older woman in good health. Some clones in this sample may be carry-over from other donors' samples. CDR3 coding DNA: TGTGCCAGCAGCTTAGCCCCTAGCGGGTCCTACAATGAGCAGTTCTTC. Amino acid sequence: CASSLAPSGSYNEQFF.